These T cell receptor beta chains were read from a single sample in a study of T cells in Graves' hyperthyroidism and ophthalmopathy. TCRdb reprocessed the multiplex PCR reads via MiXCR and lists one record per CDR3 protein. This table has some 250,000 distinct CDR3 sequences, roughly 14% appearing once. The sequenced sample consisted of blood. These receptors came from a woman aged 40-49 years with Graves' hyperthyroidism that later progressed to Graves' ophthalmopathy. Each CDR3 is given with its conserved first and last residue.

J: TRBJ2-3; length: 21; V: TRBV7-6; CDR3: CASSLGGRAGVPGHPTDTQYF
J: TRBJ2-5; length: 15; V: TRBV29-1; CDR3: CSVVRQGRGQETQYF
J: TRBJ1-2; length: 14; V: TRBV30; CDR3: CAWNNPFAVNGYTF
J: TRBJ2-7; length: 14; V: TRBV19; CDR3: CASSIGGERYEQYF
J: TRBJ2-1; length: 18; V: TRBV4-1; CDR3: CASSPTTGLPSSYNEQFF
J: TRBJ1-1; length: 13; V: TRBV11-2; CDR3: CASSLDRQGEAFF
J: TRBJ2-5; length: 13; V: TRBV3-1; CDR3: CASSRNREQTQYF
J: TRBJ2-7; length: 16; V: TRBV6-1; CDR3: CASRSLYDPSTYEQYF
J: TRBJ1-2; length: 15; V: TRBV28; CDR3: CASILKTGPNYGYTF
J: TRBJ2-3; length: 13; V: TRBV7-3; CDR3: CASSPITGDTQYF
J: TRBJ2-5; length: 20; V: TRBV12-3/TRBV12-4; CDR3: CASSAHSTGRVAGSQETQYF
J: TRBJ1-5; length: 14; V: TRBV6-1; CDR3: CASSADRGYQPQHF
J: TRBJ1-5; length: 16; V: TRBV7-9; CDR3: CASSLAAGQGNQPQHF
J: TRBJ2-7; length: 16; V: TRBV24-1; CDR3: CATSDDSTGEAAGQYF
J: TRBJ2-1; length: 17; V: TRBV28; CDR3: CASSFPPGTSGHNEQFF
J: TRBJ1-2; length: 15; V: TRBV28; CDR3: CASSPSPQPNYGYTF
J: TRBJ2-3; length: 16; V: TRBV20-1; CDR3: CSAPEGAGVRPDTQYF
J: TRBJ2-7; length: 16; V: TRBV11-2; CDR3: CASSSGGATRPYEHYF
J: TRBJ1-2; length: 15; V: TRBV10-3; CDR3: CAISDPGRVNYGYTF
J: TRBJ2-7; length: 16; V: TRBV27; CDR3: CASRRGTSGIDYEQYF
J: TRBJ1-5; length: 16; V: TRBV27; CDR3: CASSLAGRGSNQPQHF
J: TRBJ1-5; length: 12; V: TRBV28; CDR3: CASRGRTVSQHF
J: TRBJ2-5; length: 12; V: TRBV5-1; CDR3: CASSLAAETQYF
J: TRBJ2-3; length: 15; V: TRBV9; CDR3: CASSDYSGSTDTQYF
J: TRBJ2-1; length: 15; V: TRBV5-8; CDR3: CASSFFRGSYNEQFF
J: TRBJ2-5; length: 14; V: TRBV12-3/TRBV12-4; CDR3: CASRPGAVQETQYF
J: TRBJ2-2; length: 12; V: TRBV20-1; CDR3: CSAFRITGELFF
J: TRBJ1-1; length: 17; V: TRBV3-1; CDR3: CASSQGDRFLMNTEAFF
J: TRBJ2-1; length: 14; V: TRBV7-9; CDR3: CASSLLAGGGEQFF
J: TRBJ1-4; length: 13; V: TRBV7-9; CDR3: CASRGTINEKLFF
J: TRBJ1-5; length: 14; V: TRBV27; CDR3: CASKEAHSNQPQHF
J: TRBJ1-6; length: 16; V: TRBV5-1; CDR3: CASSLGGSKNNSPLHF
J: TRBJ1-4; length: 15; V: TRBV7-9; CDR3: CASSLGDRVDEKLFF
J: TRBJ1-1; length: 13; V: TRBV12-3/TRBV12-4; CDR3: CASSLGTNSEAFF
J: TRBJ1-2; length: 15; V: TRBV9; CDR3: CASSVGTGGSYGYTF
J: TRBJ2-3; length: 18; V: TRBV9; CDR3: CASSVDPLAGASTDTQYF